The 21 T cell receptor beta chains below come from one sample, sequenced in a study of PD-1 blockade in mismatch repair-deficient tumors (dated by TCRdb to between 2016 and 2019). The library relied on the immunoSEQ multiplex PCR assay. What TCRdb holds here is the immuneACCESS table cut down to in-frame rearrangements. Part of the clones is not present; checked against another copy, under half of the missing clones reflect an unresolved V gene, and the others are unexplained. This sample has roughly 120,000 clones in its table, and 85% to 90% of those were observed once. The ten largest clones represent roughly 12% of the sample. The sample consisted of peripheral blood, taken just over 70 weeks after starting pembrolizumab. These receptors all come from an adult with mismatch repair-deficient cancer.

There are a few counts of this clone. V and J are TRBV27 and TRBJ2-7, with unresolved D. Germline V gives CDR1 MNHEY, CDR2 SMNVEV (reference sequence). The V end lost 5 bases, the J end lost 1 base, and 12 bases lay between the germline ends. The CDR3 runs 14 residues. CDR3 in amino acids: CASSPGPVSYEQYF. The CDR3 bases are TGTGCCAGCAGTCCAGGTCCAGTGTCCTACGAGCAGTACTTC.

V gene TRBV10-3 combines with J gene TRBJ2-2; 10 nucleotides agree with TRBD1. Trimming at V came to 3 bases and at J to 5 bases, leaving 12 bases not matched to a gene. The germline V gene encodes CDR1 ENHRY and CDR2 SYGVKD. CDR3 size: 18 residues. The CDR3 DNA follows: TGTGCCATCAGTGACACAAGTAACGGACAGGGGGGGACCGGGGAGCTGTTTTTT. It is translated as CAISDTSNGQGGTGELFF.

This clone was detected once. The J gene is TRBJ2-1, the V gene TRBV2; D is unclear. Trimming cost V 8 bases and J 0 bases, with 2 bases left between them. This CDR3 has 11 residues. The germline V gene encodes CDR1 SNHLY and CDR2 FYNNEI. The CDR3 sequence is CASGSYNEQFF. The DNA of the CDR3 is TGTGCCAGCGGCTCCTACAATGAGCAGTTCTTC.

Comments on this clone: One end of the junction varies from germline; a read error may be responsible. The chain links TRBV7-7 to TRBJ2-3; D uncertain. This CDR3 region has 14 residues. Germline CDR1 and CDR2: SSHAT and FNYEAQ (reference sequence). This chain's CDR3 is CASSPLDQPGTQYF. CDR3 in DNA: TGTGCTAGCAGCCCCCTGGATCAGCCCGGTACGCAGTATTTT.

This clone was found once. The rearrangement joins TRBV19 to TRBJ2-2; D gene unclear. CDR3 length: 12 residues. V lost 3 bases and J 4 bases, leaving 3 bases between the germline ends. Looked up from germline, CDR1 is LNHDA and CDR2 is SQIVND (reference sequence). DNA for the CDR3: TGTGCCAGTAGTATCCGCACCGGGGAGCTGTTTTTT. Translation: CASSIRTGELFF.

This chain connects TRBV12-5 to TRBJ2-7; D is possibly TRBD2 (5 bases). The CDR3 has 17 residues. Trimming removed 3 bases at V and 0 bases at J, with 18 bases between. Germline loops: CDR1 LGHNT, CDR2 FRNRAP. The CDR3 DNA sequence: TGTGCTAGTGGTTTAGGAGGTGGAAGCCCTTCCTCCTACGAGCAGTACTTC. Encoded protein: CASGLGGGSPSSYEQYF.

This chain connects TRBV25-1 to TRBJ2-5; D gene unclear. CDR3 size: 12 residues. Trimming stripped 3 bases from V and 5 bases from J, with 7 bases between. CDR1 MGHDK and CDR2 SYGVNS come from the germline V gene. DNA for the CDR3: TGTGCCAGCAGTGAGTCATGGGAGACCCAGTACTTC. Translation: CASSESWETQYF.

The CDR3 is CASSPYTGSYEQYF. Written as DNA, the CDR3 is TGTGCCAGCAGCCCCTATACAGGATCCTACGAGCAGTACTTC. The J gene is TRBJ2-7, the V gene TRBV7-2; tentatively, D is TRBD1 (5 bases). This CDR3 has 14 residues. The ends were cut back, 5 bases at V and 1 base at J, with 12 bases in the middle. Germline CDR1 SGHTA, CDR2 FQGNSA.

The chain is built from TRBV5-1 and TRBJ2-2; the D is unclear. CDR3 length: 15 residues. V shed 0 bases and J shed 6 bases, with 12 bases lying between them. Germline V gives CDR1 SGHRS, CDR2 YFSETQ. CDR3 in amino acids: CASSLGRAEAGELFF. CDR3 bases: TGCGCCAGCAGCTTGGGACGGGCAGAGGCCGGGGAGCTGTTTTTT.

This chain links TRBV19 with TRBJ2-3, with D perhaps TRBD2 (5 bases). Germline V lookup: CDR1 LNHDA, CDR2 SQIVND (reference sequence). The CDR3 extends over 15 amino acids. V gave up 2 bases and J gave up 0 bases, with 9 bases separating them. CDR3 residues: CASSITADSTDTQYF. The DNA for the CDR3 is TGTGCCAGTAGTATAACAGCGGATAGCACAGATACGCAGTATTTT.

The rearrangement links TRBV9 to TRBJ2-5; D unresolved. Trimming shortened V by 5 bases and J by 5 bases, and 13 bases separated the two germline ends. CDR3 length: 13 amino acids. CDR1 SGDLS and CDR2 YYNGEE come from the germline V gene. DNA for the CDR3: TGTGCCAGCAGGACGAACGAGTTTGAGACCCAGTACTTC. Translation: CASRTNEFETQYF.

In DNA form, the CDR3 reads TGTGCCAGCAGTTCGGACAGGGGGAGGACCGGGGAGCTGTTTTTT. Translated: CASSSDRGRTGELFF. The V and J genes are TRBV27 and TRBJ2-2; 10 bases are a match to TRBD1. J gave up 5 bases and V 4 bases, and 4 bases lay outside the gene matches. This CDR3 spans 15 amino acids. Germline loops: CDR1 MNHEY, CDR2 SMNVEV (reference sequence).

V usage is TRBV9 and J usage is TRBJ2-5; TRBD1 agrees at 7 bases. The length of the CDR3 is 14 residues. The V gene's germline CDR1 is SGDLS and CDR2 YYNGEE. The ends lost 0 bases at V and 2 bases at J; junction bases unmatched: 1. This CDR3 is CASSVGRGQETQYF. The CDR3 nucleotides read TGTGCCAGCAGCGTAGGCAGGGGGCAAGAGACCCAGTACTTC.

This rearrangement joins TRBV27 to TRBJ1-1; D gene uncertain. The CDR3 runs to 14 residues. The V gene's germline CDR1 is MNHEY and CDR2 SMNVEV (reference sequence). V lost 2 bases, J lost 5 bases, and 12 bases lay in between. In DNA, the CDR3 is TGTGCCAGCAGTTTAGGAATACGAGGGACTGAAGCTTTCTTT. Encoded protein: CASSLGIRGTEAFF.

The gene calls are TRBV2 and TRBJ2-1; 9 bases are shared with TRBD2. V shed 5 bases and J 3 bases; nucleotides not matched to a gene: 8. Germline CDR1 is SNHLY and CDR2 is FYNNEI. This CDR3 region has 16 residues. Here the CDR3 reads CASSLTAGGFYNEQFF. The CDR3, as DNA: TGTGCCAGCAGTTTGACAGCGGGAGGCTTCTACAATGAGCAGTTCTTC.

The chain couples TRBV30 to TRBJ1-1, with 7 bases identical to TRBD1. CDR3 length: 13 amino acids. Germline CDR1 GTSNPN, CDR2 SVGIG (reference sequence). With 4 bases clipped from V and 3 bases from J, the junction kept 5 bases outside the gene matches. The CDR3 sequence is CAWKYRGYTEAFF. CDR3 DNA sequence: TGTGCCTGGAAGTACAGGGGATACACTGAAGCTTTCTTT.

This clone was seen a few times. The CDR3 region is CAWRDSYYEQYF. The CDR3 bases are TGTGCCTGGAGGGACAGTTACTACGAGCAGTACTTC. V gene TRBV30 combines with J gene TRBJ2-7, with D perhaps TRBD1 (6 bases). The length of the CDR3 is 12 residues. Germline V CDR1 and CDR2: GTSNPN, SVGIG (reference sequence). The V and J ends lost 3 bases and 3 bases respectively, with 9 bases between them. The full variable domain, in which reference TRBV30 and TRBJ2-7 provide the parts outside the CDR3, is SQTIHQWPATLVQPVGSPLSLECTVEGTSNPNLYWYRQAAGRGLQLLFYSVGIGQISSEVPQNLSASRPQDRQFILSSKKLLLSDSGFYLCAWRDSYYEQYFGPGTRLTVT.

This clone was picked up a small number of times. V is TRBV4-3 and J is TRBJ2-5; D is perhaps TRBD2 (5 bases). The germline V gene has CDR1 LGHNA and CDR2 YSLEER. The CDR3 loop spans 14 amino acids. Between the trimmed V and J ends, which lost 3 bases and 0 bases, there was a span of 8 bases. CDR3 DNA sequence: TGCGCCAGCAGCCAGGCAGCGGACCAAGAGACCCAGTACTTC. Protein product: CASSQAADQETQYF.

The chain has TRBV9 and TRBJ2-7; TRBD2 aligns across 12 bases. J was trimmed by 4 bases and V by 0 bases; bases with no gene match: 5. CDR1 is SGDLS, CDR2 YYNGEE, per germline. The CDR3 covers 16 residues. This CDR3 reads CASSVAPSGRAYEQYF. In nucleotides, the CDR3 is TGTGCCAGCAGCGTAGCCCCTAGCGGGAGGGCTTACGAGCAGTACTTC.

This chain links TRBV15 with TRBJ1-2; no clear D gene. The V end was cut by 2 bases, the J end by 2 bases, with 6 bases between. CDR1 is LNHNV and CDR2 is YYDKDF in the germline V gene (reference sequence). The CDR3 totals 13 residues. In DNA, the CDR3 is TGTGCCACCAGCAGACAGTTAAACTATGGCTACACCTTC. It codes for CATSRQLNYGYTF.

The CDR3 nucleotides read TGCGCCAGCAGCTTGCACGGGGGGACAGGCCCATACGAGCAGTACTTC. Translating it yields CASSLHGGTGPYEQYF. The chain uses TRBV5-1 and TRBJ2-7; a weak D match, TRBD1 (8 bases). The V end was cut by 1 base, the J end by 4 bases, with 18 bases between. CDR1 SGHRS and CDR2 YFSETQ come from the germline V gene. This CDR3 has 16 amino acids.